Listed below are T cell receptor beta chains from one sample, sequenced in a study of OX40 agonist ivuxolimab in advanced cancers. Assay used: immunoSEQ multiplex PCR; TCRdb lists only in-frame clones, some missing. The sample shows roughly 63,000 clones, roughly 87% of them seen only once. Sequences were derived from CD4+ or CD8+ T cells sorted from blood, sampled in a trial of the OX40 agonist ivuxolimab. The receptors derive from an adult with an advanced solid tumor such as melanoma, head and neck, liver or kidney cancer. The conserved cysteine and the conserved F or W are not part of the CDR3 here.

v_gene: TRBV28
CDR3aa: ASSFQGGAHGYT

v_gene: TRBV27
CDR3aa: ASSPGWDPDTQY

v_gene: TRBV5-6
CDR3aa: ASSFRNRRYEQY

v_gene: TRBV5-8
CDR3aa: ASSFFPGTYGYT

v_gene: TRBV5-1
CDR3aa: ASSWADPATQY

v_gene: TRBV5-1
CDR3aa: ASSEGQETQY

v_gene: TRBV19
CDR3aa: ASSIYSYSNQPQH

v_gene: TRBV7-9
CDR3aa: ASSPDDRGHEQY

v_gene: TRBV7-9
CDR3aa: ASSMGSTNYGYT

v_gene: TRBV29-1
CDR3aa: SVLSLAGGYEQY

v_gene: TRBV29-1
CDR3aa: SVEEKSKRDRVYGYT

v_gene: TRBV7-9
CDR3aa: ASSPPTGGHGYT

v_gene: TRBV13
CDR3aa: ASSLLTGISRNEQF

v_gene: TRBV11-2
CDR3aa: ASSLTGEVETQY

v_gene: TRBV19
CDR3aa: ASSGSYEQY

v_gene: TRBV7-3
CDR3aa: ATRLTHGYT

v_gene: TRBV5-6
CDR3aa: ASSLGLAGALGELF

v_gene: TRBV9
CDR3aa: ASSLWTSGSYDNEQF

v_gene: TRBV18
CDR3aa: ASSPELRFEQY

v_gene: TRBV6-1
CDR3aa: ASSKEGEYPTYEQY

v_gene: TRBV5-4
CDR3aa: ASNDENEQF

v_gene: TRBV2
CDR3aa: ASSVGTRFTDTQY

v_gene: TRBV9
CDR3aa: ASSVAYGADTQY

v_gene: TRBV10-3
CDR3aa: AISESPPGVHPGAF

v_gene: TRBV18
CDR3aa: ASSGAGGNEQF

v_gene: TRBV6-1
CDR3aa: ASSPRWGSYEQY

v_gene: TRBV28
CDR3aa: ASSPTLGSSYEQY

v_gene: TRBV7-3
CDR3aa: ASSLIGPMETQY

v_gene: TRBV5-6
CDR3aa: ASSLDRDTQY

v_gene: TRBV7-9
CDR3aa: ASSSRQGTYNEQF